Below, 27 T cell receptor beta chains from the same sample are listed, as sequenced in a study of graft-versus-host responses after intestinal transplantation (dated by TCRdb to 2020 to 2023). Their recognized antigens are unknown. The sample's time point, from its label and the paper: cells obtained before transplantation from donor or recipient. Library preparation was by the immunoSEQ multiplex PCR assay. This is the immuneACCESS table as TCRdb keeps it, with only in-frame sequences that have V and J called. A part of the clones is gone; compared with another copy, unresolved V genes explain less than half, and the rest is unexplained. Recorded for this sample are more than 95,000 clones; 90% to 95% of them occurred a single time. The ten largest clonotypes hold 0.15% to 0.2% of the sample. The specimen was unstimulated CD4+ T cells sorted from spleen or lymph node cells, collected before intestinal transplant. These receptors all come from a human donor who received an intestinal transplant.

V usage is TRBV5-1 and J usage is TRBJ2-3; 9 positions match TRBD2. Unmatched junction bases numbered 7, after V lost 3 bases and J lost 2 bases. In germline, CDR1 is SGHRS, CDR2 YFSETQ. The CDR3 has 16 residues. The CDR3 coding sequence is TGCGCCAGCAGCTCGAGACAGGGACTAGCCACAGATACGCAGTATTTT. It encodes CASSSRQGLATDTQYF.

This chain links TRBV5-1 with TRBJ2-7; 12 bases align to TRBD2. Germline V gene lookup returns CDR1 SGHRS and CDR2 YFSETQ. V lost 0 bases and J lost 4; bases outside the gene matches: 8. This CDR3 comprises 17 residues. The DNA of the CDR3 is TGCGCCAGCAGCTTGGGTACTAGCGGGGGGTACGTGTACGAGCAGTACTTC. Residues: CASSLGTSGGYVYEQYF.

This clone was observed a handful of times. The CDR3 DNA follows: TGTGCCAGCAGTTACGGGGCTACGGGAAACACCATATATTTT. It translates to CASSYGATGNTIYF. The gene calls are TRBV6-5 and TRBJ1-3; the D gene is possibly TRBD1 (5 bases). CDR1 is MNHEY, CDR2 SVGAGI, per germline. V dropped 2 bases and J dropped 4 bases, with 9 bases sitting between them. CDR3 length: 14 amino acids.

The chain joins TRBV5-4 to TRBJ2-1, with 9 positions matching TRBD2. CDR3 length: 16 residues. Germline-derived CDR1 and CDR2 are SGHNT and YYREEE (reference sequence). J gave up 4 bases and V 2 bases, and 7 bases lay outside the gene matches. CDR3 bases: TGTGCCAGCAGCTTAAGTACTAGCGGGTTTTACAATGAGCAGTTCTTC. It specifies CASSLSTSGFYNEQFF.

The V call is TRBV6-1, the J call TRBJ2-2; possibly TRBD2 for D (6 bases). CDR3 length equals 13 residues. The V gene lost 6 bases and the J gene lost 4 bases, with 9 bases spanning the gap. CDR1 and CDR2 (germline): MNHNS, SASEGT. The chain's CDR3 is CASSRDFTGELFF. The CDR3 DNA follows: TGTGCCAGCAGCCGGGACTTCACCGGGGAGCTGTTTTTT.

The genes are TRBV28 and TRBJ1-6, with 7 nucleotides matching TRBD1. The CDR3 runs 13 residues. The germline V gene encodes CDR1 MDHEN and CDR2 SYDVKM. J was trimmed by 9 bases and V by 10 bases; bases with no gene match: 9. CDR3 region: CATRRQGASPLHF. The DNA of the CDR3 is TGTGCCACAAGACGACAGGGAGCTTCACCCCTCCACTTT.

The V gene is TRBV11-3, the J gene TRBJ2-7; the match to TRBD1 covers 7 bases. This CDR3 has 15 residues. V was clipped by 2 bases and J by 3 bases; unmatched bases: 7. Germline V gene data show CDR1 as SGHNT and CDR2 as YENEEA. CDR3 DNA sequence: TGTGCCAGCAGCTTAAACCACGCAGGGGGCTACGAGCAGTACTTC. It specifies CASSLNHAGGYEQYF.

The chain is built from TRBV30 and TRBJ2-7; 9 bases match TRBD2. The germline V gene encodes CDR1 GTSNPN and CDR2 SVGIG (reference sequence). The length of the CDR3 is 20 residues. The trim removed 1 base at V and 2 bases at J, leaving 21 bases unmatched. Here the CDR3 DNA reads TGTGCCTGGAGTGACCCCCGGTTTTGGGCGGGGGGGCCCCGGACCTACGAGCAGTACTTC. Translation: CAWSDPRFWAGGPRTYEQYF.

V gene TRBV5-1 combines with J gene TRBJ2-7; TRBD2 matches 7 bases. Germline V gives CDR1 SGHRS, CDR2 YFSETQ. CDR3 size: 14 residues. V was pared by 5 bases and J by 1 base, with 6 bases of the junction left unmatched. Here the CDR3 reads CASRRGGGSYEQYF. Here the CDR3 DNA reads TGCGCCAGCAGACGAGGCGGGGGTTCCTACGAGCAGTACTTC.

This clone appeared once. The chain uses TRBV7-3 and TRBJ2-1; 7 bases map to TRBD2. CDR3 length: 17 residues. The V segment lost 1 base and the J segment 4 bases; nucleotides outside the gene matches: 10. Germline loops: CDR1 SGHTA, CDR2 FQGTGA. The CDR3, as DNA: TGTGCCAGCAGCTTAATTGATCGGGGGGACGTGTACAATGAGCAGTTCTTC. Translating gives CASSLIDRGDVYNEQFF.

The V call is TRBV28, the J call TRBJ1-1, with 7 bases identical to TRBD1. Losses at the gene ends were 6 bases for V and 0 bases for J; bases not matched to a gene: 10. Germline V gives CDR1 MDHEN, CDR2 SYDVKM. The CDR3 covers 16 residues. The CDR3 nucleotides are TGTGCCAGCAGGGTACAGGGGCCGCTCGTGAACACTGAAGCTTTCTTT. Translating gives CASRVQGPLVNTEAFF. Variable domain in full (rest from reference TRBV28 and TRBJ1-1): DVKVTQSSRYLVKRTGEKVFLECVQDMDHENMFWYRQDPGLGLRLIYFSYDVKMKEKGDIPEGYSVSREKKERFSLILESASTNQTSMYLCASRVQGPLVNTEAFFGQGTRLTVV.

The chain links TRBV2 to TRBJ1-5, with unresolved D. The V gene's germline CDR1 is SNHLY and CDR2 FYNNEI. V was shortened by 0 bases and J by 1 base, with 7 bases between the two germline ends. CDR3 length: 15 amino acids. In DNA, the CDR3 is TGTGCCAGCAGTGAAGCCGAGTTCAGCAATCAGCCCCAGCATTTT. Its translation: CASSEAEFSNQPQHF.

The gene calls are TRBV4-2 and TRBJ1-2; D is possibly TRBD1 (6 bases). This CDR3 spans 17 amino acids. Germline CDR1 reads LGHNA; CDR2 reads YNFKEQ. Trimming stripped 1 base from V and 2 bases from J, with 17 bases between. This CDR3 is CASSQARGGGTNYGYTF. The CDR3 nucleotides read TGTGCCAGCAGCCAAGCGAGGGGGGGAGGGACCAACTATGGCTACACCTTC.

The chain links TRBV19 to TRBJ2-5; D might be TRBD1 (6 bases). The CDR3 extends over 13 amino acids. Deletions cut 8 bases from V and 5 bases from J, with 15 bases between. The V gene's germline CDR1 is LNHDA and CDR2 SQIVND (reference sequence). The DNA for the CDR3 is TGTGCCAGTGCTAAAACTAGGGGGGAGACCCAGTACTTC. It encodes CASAKTRGETQYF.

The rearrangement joins TRBV30 to TRBJ2-7; a weak D match, TRBD2 (6 bases). V lost 0 bases, J lost 3 bases, and 9 bases lay in between. Germline CDR1 and CDR2: GTSNPN and SVGIG (reference sequence). The CDR3 loop spans 13 amino acids. The chain's CDR3 is CAWSVREIYEQYF. As DNA, the CDR3 is TGTGCCTGGAGTGTCCGGGAGATCTACGAGCAGTACTTC.

This sequence joins TRBV11-2 and TRBJ2-7; 11 bases agree with TRBD2. Germline V gene lookup returns CDR1 SGHAT and CDR2 FQNNGV. The CDR3 has 15 residues. V shed 4 bases and J 2 bases; nucleotides not matched to a gene: 4. The CDR3 DNA is TGTGCCAGCAGCTCGGGACTAGCGGCCCCCTACGAGCAGTACTTC. This codes for CASSSGLAAPYEQYF.

This chain links TRBV28 with TRBJ1-1; D might be TRBD1 (5 bases). Deletions cut 1 base from V and 1 base from J, with 19 bases between. Per germline, CDR1 MDHEN and CDR2 SYDVKM. The CDR3 sequence is 18 residues long. DNA for the CDR3: TGTGCCAGCAGTTTATCGCGCGGGGGTTGGGGGGGGAACACTGAAGCTTTCTTT. This codes for CASSLSRGGWGGNTEAFF.

The chain joins TRBV6-5 to TRBJ1-2; 9 bases match TRBD1. The trim removed 5 bases at V and 4 bases at J, leaving 5 bases unmatched. Germline CDR1 and CDR2: MNHEY and SVGAGI. This CDR3 region has 14 residues. In nucleotides, the CDR3 is TGTGCCAGCAGTCGGACAGGGGATGGCTATGGCTACACCTTC. Amino acid sequence: CASSRTGDGYGYTF.

With respect to this clone: This CDR3 is also generated by other DNA sequences in the sample. J is TRBJ2-2 and V is TRBV5-1; possibly TRBD2 for D (5 bases). V was pared by 0 bases and J by 5 bases, with 5 bases between. Germline CDR1 is SGHRS and CDR2 is YFSETQ. The CDR3 sequence is 13 residues long. The CDR3 DNA sequence: TGCGCCAGCAGCTTGGCGGGGACCGGGGAGCTGTTTTTT. Amino acid sequence: CASSLAGTGELFF.

This chain links TRBV7-2 with TRBJ2-7; a weak D match, TRBD2 (6 bases). The germline CDR1 and CDR2 sequences are SGHTA and FQGNSA. Trimming stripped 6 bases from V and 2 bases from J, with 14 bases between. The CDR3 sequence is 14 residues long. The CDR3 sequence: CASRLTPSAYEQYF. The CDR3 DNA is TGTGCCAGCAGACTAACGCCTAGCGCCTACGAGCAGTACTTC.

The chain uses TRBV6-1 and TRBJ1-3; D is uncertain. V gave up 11 bases and J gave up 5 bases, with 19 bases separating them. The CDR3 length is 14 residues. CDR1 and CDR2 from the germline V gene are MNHNS and SASEGT. CDR3 sequence (DNA): TGTGCCCTCCTTTCGGGGAGAGTAAGAAACACCATATATTTT. Protein sequence: CALLSGRVRNTIYF.

The chain employs TRBV5-1 and TRBJ2-5; D gene uncertain. The CDR3 loop spans 13 amino acids. Germline CDR1 SGHRS, CDR2 YFSETQ. V lost 7 bases, J lost 1 base, and 11 bases lay in between. Here the CDR3 reads CASGLLIQETQYF. The CDR3 nucleotides are TGCGCCAGCGGGCTCCTCATCCAAGAGACCCAGTACTTC. The variable domain in full, completed from reference TRBV5-1 and TRBJ2-5, reads KAGVTQTPRYLIKTRGQQVTLSCSPISGHRSVSWYQQTPGQGLQFLFEYFSETQRNKGNFPGRFSGRQFSNSRSEMNVSTLELGDSALYLCASGLLIQETQYFGPGTRLLVL.

This clone was seen a handful of times. The chain combines TRBV27 with TRBJ1-2, with D hard to call. The CDR3 covers 14 residues. The ends were cut back, 5 bases at V and 3 bases at J, with 13 bases in the middle. Germline values: CDR1 MNHEY, CDR2 SMNVEV (reference sequence). The CDR3 DNA reads as TGTGCCAGCAGTCCGCAAAATACTTACTATGGCTACACCTTC. It yields the protein CASSPQNTYYGYTF.

V and J are TRBV6-1 and TRBJ2-1; D is possibly TRBD2 (5 bases). With 6 bases removed from V and 0 bases from J, the gap between germline ends came to 9 bases. The germline CDR1 and CDR2 sequences are MNHNS and SASEGT. The CDR3 contains 14 residues. The CDR3 bases are TGTGCCAGCAGGGGAGAGAGCTCCTACAATGAGCAGTTCTTC. Residues: CASRGESSYNEQFF.

This chain links TRBV11-3 with TRBJ2-1; the match to TRBD2 covers 11 bases. The CDR3 covers 16 residues. Losses at the gene ends were 2 bases for V and 6 bases for J; bases not matched to a gene: 6. Germline V gene sequence: CDR1 SGHNT, CDR2 YENEEA. This CDR3 reads CASSLLAGGLGNEQFF. The CDR3 DNA reads TGTGCCAGCAGCTTACTAGCGGGGGGTTTGGGCAATGAGCAGTTCTTC. Complete variable domain (other parts from reference TRBV11-3 and TRBJ2-1): EAGVVQSPRYKIIEKKQPVAFWCNPISGHNTLYWYLQNLGQGPELLIRYENEEAVDDSQLPKDRFSAERLKGVDSTLKIQPAELGDSAVYLCASSLLAGGLGNEQFFGPGTRLTVL.

The sample holds one count of this clone. The chain combines TRBV7-6 with TRBJ2-2; D is perhaps TRBD1 (5 bases). This CDR3 comprises 17 residues. The V end lost 1 base, the J end lost 0 bases, and 12 bases lay between the germline ends. Germline V gene data show CDR1 as SGHVS and CDR2 as FNYEAQ. For the CDR3, the DNA is TGTGCCAGCAGCTTAGGGTCAGGGCACGCGAACACCGGGGAGCTGTTTTTT. It codes for CASSLGSGHANTGELFF.

The J gene is TRBJ1-1, the V gene TRBV19, with TRBD1 identical over 7 bases. This CDR3 is 14 amino acids long. V shed 3 bases, J shed 4 bases, and the junction held 5 bases outside the gene matches. Per germline, CDR1 LNHDA and CDR2 SQIVND (reference sequence). The CDR3 is CASSIYRGITEAFF. The CDR3 DNA is TGTGCCAGTAGTATTTACAGGGGAATCACTGAAGCTTTCTTT.